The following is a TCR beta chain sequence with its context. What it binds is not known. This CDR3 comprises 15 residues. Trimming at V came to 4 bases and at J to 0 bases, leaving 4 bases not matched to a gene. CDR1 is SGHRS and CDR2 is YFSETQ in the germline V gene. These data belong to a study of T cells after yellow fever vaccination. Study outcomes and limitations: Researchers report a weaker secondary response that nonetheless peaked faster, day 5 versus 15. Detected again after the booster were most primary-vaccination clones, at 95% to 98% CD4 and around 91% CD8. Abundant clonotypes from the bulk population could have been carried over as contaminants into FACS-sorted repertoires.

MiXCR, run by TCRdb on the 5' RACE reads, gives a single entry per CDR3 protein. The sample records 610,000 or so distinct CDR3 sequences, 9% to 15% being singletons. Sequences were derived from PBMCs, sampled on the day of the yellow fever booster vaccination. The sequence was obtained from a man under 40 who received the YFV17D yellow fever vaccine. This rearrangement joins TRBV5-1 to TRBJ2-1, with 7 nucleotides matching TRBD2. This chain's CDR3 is CASSPVAGSYNEQFF. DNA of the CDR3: TGCGCCAGCAGCCCTGTAGCGGGCTCCTACAATGAGCAGTTCTTC.